This TCR beta chain stems from a study of molecular identifiers for immune sequencing clone quantification. This clonotype showed up many times. Via MiXCR, TCRdb re-called the PCR reads, giving one row per CDR3 protein. The sample consists of about 640,000 distinct CDR3 sequences, 20% of them appearing once. CDR1 GTSNPN and CDR2 SVGIG come from the germline V gene (reference sequence). V was pared by 4 bases and J by 6 bases, with 2 bases of the junction left unmatched. This CDR3 has 11 amino acids. The clonotype was recovered from a human donor in good health. Some libraries in this study had Jurkat cell RNA spiked in. V is TRBV30 and J is TRBJ2-7; 8 bases align to TRBD1. The sequenced material came from naive CD8+ T cells from blood, with Jurkat cell RNA spiked in. Described subset: FACS-sorted CD8+CD4-CCR7+CD45RA+ naive T cells. CDR3 nucleotides: TGTGCCTGGACAGGGGGCGGCGAGCAGTACTTC. Encoded protein: CAWTGGGEQYF.